This T cell receptor beta chain was found in a study of OX40 agonist ivuxolimab in advanced cancers. Overall study: Dose-escalation patients were diagnosed with hepatocellular carcinoma, melanoma, renal cell cancer or head and neck cancer.

A word on this clone: Its target is unknown. Its ends do not fully match the called genes, so a read error is possible.

The cohort excluded patients with autoimmune disease history or systemic immunosuppression. Germline V CDR1 and CDR2: SGHAT, FQNNGV. The CDR3 loop spans 16 amino acids. Clones were read by immunoSEQ multiplex PCR, and TCRdb kept only the in-frame ones, dropping some. The sample holds about 64,000 clones, around 83% seen once. The study's findings and limits: No determination was made of the antigen specificity of the expanded peripheral T cells. Relative to CD4+, CD8+ T cells held more expanded clones on average.

The TCR originated in an adult with an advanced solid tumor such as melanoma, head and neck, liver or kidney cancer. The sample in question was CD4+ or CD8+ T cells sorted from blood, obtained in a trial of the OX40 agonist ivuxolimab. This rearrangement joins TRBV11-2 to TRBJ2-7; TRBD1 agrees at 8 bases. The CDR3 region is CASSHEMGTGGYEQYF. In DNA form, the CDR3 reads TGCGCCAGCAGCCACGAGATGGGGACAGGTGGGTACGAGCAGTACTTC.